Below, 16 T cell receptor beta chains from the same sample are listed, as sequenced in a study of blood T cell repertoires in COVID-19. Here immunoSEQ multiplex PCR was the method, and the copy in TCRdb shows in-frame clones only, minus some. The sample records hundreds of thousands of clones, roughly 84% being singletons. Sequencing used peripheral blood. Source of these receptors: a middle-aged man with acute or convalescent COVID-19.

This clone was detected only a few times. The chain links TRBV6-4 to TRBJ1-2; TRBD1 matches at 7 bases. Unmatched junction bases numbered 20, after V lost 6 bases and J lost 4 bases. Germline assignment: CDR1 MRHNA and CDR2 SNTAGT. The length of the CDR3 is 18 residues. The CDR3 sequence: CASRGKELKTGIGYGYTF. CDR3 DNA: TGTGCCAGCAGGGGAAAGGAGTTAAAGACAGGGATAGGCTATGGCTACACCTTC.

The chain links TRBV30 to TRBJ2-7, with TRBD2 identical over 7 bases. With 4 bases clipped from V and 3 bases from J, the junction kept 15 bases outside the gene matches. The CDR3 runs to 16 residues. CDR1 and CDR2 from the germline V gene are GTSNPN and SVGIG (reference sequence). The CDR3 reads CAWNLRVASGGYEQYF. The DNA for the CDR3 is TGTGCCTGGAACTTACGAGTGGCTAGCGGAGGCTACGAGCAGTACTTC.

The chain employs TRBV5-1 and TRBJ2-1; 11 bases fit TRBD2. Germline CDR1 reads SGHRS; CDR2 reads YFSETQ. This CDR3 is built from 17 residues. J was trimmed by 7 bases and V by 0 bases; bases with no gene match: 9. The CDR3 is CASSLEALTSGNNEQFF. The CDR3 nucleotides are TGCGCCAGCAGCTTGGAAGCGTTGACTAGCGGGAATAATGAGCAGTTCTTC.

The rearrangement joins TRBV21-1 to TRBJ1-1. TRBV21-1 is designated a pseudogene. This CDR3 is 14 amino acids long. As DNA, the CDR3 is TGTGCCAGCAGCAAAGCCTCGGTGAACACTGAAGCTTTCTTT. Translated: CASSKASVNTEAFF.

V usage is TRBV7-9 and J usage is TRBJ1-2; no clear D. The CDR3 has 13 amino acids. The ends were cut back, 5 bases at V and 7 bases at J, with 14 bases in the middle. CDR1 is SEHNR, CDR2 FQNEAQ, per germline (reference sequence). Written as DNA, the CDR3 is TGTGCCAGCAGCCCCCTGGACTCCCCTGGCTACACCTTC. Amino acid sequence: CASSPLDSPGYTF.

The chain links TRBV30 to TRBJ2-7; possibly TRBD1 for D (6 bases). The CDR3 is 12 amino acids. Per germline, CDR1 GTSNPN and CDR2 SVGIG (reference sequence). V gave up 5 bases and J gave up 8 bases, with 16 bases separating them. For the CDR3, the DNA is TGTGCCTGGTCAACCTCCGGGACAAAGCAGTACTTC. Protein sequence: CAWSTSGTKQYF. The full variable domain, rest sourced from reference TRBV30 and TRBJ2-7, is SQTIHQWPATLVQPVGSPLSLECTVEGTSNPNLYWYRQAAGRGLQLLFYSVGIGQISSEVPQNLSASRPQDRQFILSSKKLLLSDSGFYLCAWSTSGTKQYFGPGTRLTVT.

The CDR3: CASSLGSHTGELFF. CDR3 nucleotides: TGTGCCAGCAGCTTGGGTAGCCACACCGGGGAGCTGTTTTTT. The rearrangement uses TRBV5-8 and TRBJ2-2; D is uncertain. CDR1 and CDR2 from the germline V gene are SGHTS and YDEGEE. V was trimmed by 0 bases and J by 3 bases, leaving 6 bases between them. This CDR3 spans 14 amino acids. Looking up the rest from reference TRBV5-8 and TRBJ2-2 gives the full variable domain: EAGVTQSPTHLIKTRGQQATLRCSPISGHTSVYWYQQALGLGLQFLLWYDEGEERNRGNFPPRFSGRQFPNYSSELNVNALELEDSALYLCASSLGSHTGELFFGEGSRLTVL.

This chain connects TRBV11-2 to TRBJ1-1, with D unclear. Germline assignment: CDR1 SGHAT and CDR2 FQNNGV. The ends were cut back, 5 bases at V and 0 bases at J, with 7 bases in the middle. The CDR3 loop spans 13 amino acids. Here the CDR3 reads CASSPIVNTEAFF. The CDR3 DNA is TGTGCCAGCAGCCCTATAGTGAACACTGAAGCTTTCTTT.

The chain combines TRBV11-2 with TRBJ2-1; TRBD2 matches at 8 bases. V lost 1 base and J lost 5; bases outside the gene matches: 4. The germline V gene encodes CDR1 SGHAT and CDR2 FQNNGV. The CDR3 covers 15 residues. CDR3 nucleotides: TGTGCCAGCAGCTTAGGGGCGGGAGGTAACAATGAGCAGTTCTTC. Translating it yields CASSLGAGGNNEQFF.

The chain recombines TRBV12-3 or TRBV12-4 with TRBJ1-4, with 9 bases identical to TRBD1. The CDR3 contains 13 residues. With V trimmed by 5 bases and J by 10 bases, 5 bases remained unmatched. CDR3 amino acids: CASSGQGRSKLFF. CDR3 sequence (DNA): TGTGCCAGCAGTGGACAGGGGAGGTCAAAACTGTTTTTT.

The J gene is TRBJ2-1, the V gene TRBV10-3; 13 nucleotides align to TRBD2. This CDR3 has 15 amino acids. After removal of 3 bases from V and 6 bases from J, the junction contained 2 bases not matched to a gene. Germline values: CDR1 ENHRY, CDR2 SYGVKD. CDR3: CAISDTSGRVNEQFF. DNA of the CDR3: TGTGCCATCAGTGATACTAGCGGGAGGGTCAATGAGCAGTTCTTC.

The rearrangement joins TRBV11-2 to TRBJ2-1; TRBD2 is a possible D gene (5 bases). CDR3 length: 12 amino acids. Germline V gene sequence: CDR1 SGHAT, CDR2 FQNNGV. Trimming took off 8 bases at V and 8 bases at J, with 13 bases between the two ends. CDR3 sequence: CASCQERHEQFF. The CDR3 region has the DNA TGTGCCAGCTGCCAAGAGCGGCATGAGCAGTTCTTC.

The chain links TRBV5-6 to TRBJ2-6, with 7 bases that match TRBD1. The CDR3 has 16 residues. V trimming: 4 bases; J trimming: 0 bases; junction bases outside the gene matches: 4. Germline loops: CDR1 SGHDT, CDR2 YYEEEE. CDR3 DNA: TGTGCCAGCAGCGGGGACAGAGGCTCTGGGGCCAACGTCCTGACTTTC. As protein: CASSGDRGSGANVLTF.

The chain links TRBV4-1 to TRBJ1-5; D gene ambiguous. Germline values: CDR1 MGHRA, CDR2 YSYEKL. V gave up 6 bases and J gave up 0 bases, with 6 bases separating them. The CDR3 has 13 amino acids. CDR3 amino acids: CASRLDSNQPQHF. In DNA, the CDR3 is TGCGCCAGCAGACTCGATAGCAATCAGCCCCAGCATTTT.

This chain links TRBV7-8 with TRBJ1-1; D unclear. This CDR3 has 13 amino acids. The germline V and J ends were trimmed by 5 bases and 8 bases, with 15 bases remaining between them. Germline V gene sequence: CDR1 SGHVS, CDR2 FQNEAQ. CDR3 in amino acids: CASSLYRRWEAFF. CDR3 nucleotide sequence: TGTGCCAGCAGCCTCTACCGTCGTTGGGAAGCTTTCTTT. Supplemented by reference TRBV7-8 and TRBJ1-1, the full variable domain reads GAGVSQSPRYKVAKRGQDVALRCDPISGHVSLFWYQQALGQGPEFLTYFQNEAQLDKSGLPSDRFFAERPEGSVSTLKIQRTQQEDSAVYLCASSLYRRWEAFFGQGTRLTVV.

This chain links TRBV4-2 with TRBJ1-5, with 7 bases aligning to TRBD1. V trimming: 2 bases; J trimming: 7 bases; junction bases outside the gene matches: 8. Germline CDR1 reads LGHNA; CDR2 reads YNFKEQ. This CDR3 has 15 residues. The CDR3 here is CASSQNGQTGQPQHF. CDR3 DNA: TGTGCCAGCAGCCAAAATGGACAGACAGGGCAGCCCCAGCATTTT.